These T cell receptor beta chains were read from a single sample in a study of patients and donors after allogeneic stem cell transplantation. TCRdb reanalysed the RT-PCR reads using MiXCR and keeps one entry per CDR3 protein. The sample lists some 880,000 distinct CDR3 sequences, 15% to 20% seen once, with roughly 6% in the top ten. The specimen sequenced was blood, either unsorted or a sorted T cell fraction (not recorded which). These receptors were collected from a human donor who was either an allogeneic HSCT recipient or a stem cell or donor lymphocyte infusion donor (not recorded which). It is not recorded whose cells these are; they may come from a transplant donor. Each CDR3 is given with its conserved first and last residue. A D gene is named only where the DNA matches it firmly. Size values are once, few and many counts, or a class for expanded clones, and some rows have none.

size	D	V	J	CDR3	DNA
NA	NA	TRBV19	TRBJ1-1	CASSMLGTSLLVTEAFF	TGTGCCAGTAGTATGCTTGGGACCTCCCTATTGGTAACTGAAGCTTTCTTT
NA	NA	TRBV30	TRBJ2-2	CAWTGVRTGELFF	TGTGCCTGGACAGGAGTCCGAACCGGGGAGCTGTTTTTT
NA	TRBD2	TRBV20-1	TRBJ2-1	CSAAGGGTLYNEQFF	TGCAGTGCCGCCGGGGGGGGGACACTATACAATGAGCAGTTCTTC
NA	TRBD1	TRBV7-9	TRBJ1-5	CASSSGQGVLQPQHF	TGTGCCAGCAGCTCGGGACAGGGGGTACTTCAGCCCCAGCATTTT
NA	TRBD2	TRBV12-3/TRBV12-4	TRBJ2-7	CASSLGPGLAAYEQYF	TGTGCCAGCAGTTTAGGACCGGGACTAGCGGCCTACGAGCAGTACTTC
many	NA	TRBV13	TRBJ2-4	CASSPLEGAKNIQYF	TGTGCCAGCAGTCCATTAGAGGGAGCCAAAAACATTCAGTACTTC
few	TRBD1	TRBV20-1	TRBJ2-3	CSAKGQGIADTQYF	TGCAGTGCCAAGGGACAGGGTATCGCAGATACGCAGTATTTT
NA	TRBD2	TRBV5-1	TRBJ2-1	CASSLDRLAGGWIHSEQFF	TGCGCCAGCAGCTTGGATCGACTAGCGGGGGGCTGGATTCACAGTGAGCAGTTCTTC
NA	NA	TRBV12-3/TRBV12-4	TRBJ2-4	CASSPFRDNKNIQYF	TGTGCCAGCAGTCCATTCCGGGACAACAAAAACATTCAGTACTTC
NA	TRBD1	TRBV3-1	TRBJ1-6	CASSPGQHNSPLHF	TGTGCCAGCAGCCCGGGACAGCACAATTCACCCCTCCACTTT
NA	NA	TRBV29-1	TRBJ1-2	CSVEGHNYGYTF	TGCAGCGTTGAAGGCCACAACTATGGCTACACCTTC
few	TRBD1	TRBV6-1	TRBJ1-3	CAISEGQGTGNTIYF	TGTGCCATCTCCGAGGGACAGGGGACCGGAAACACCATATATTTT
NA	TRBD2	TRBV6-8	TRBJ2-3	CASETGTTRNTQYF	TGTGCCAGCGAGACCGGGACTACAAGGAATACGCAGTATTTT
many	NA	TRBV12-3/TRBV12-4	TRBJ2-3	CASSPLLGAQVDTQYF	TGTGCCAGCAGTCCCTTGTTGGGGGCCCAGGTAGATACGCAGTATTTT
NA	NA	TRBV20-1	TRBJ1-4	CSALHAGLDEKLFF	TGCAGTGCCCTCCATGCAGGGTTGGATGAAAAACTGTTTTTT
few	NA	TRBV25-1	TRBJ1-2	CASSPPESGYGYTF	TGTGCCAGCAGTCCCCCTGAGAGTGGCTATGGCTACACCTTC
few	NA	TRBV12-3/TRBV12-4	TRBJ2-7	CASSLDPGPEQYF	TGTGCCAGCAGTTTAGATCCAGGGCCCGAGCAGTACTTC
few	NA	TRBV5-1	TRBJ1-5	CASSLATRVTSNQPQHF	TGCGCCAGCAGCTTGGCAACAAGGGTAACCAGCAATCAGCCCCAGCATTTT
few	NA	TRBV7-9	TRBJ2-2	CASSFGKGAPNTGELFF	TGTGCCAGCAGCTTTGGAAAAGGGGCCCCGAACACCGGGGAGCTGTTTTTT
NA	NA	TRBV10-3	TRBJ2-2	CAISESVPSGTGELFF	TGTGCCATCAGTGAGTCCGTGCCCTCGGGAACCGGGGAGCTGTTTTTT
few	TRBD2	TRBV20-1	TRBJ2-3	CSASARLAGSDTQYF	TGCAGTGCTAGCGCCAGACTAGCGGGCTCAGATACGCAGTATTTT
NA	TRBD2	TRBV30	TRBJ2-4	CAWKLAGGWGIQYF	TGTGCCTGGAAACTAGCGGGAGGTTGGGGCATTCAGTACTTC
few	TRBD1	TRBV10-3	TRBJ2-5	CAISPGQGKETQYF	TGTGCCATCAGCCCGGGACAGGGGAAGGAGACCCAGTACTTC
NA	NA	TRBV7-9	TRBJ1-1	CASSTQGPTEAFF	TGTGCCAGCAGCACACAGGGACCCACTGAAGCTTTCTTT
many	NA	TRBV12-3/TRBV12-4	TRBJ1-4	CASSSVGSGGSNEKLFF	TGTGCCAGCAGTTCCGTGGGTTCGGGGGGCTCTAATGAAAAACTGTTTTTT
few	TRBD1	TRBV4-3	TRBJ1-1	CASSNRGKNTEAFF	TGCGCCAGCAGCAACAGGGGGAAAAACACTGAAGCTTTCTTT
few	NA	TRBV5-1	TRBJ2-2	CASSLRQWTGELFF	TGCGCCAGCAGCTTGAGACAGTGGACCGGGGAGCTGTTTTTT
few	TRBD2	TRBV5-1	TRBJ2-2	CASTLSGRPNTGELFF	TGCGCCAGCACACTAAGCGGGAGGCCGAACACCGGGGAGCTGTTTTTT
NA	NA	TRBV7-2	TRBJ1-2	CASSLVGGDVGWGYTF	TGTGCCAGCAGCTTAGTCGGCGGGGACGTAGGCTGGGGCTACACCTTC
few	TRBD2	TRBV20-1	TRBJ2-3	CSASAFLAGEETQYF	TGCAGTGCTAGTGCCTTCCTAGCGGGAGAAGAAACGCAGTATTTT
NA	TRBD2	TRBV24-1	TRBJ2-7	CATRSAGESYEQYF	TGTGCCACCCGTTCAGCGGGGGAATCCTACGAGCAGTACTTC
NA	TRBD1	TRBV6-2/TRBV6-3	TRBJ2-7	CASAWDRGNPYEQYF	TGTGCCAGCGCCTGGGACAGGGGCAATCCCTACGAGCAGTACTTC